The rows below give T cell receptor beta chains drawn from one sample of a study of CD8+CD57+ T cells in acquired aplastic anemia. TCRdb called the reads again in MiXCR, with one record for every CDR3 protein. The sample consists of about 150,000 distinct CDR3 sequences, less than 60% of them appearing once. The material sequenced was sorted CD4+, CD8+, or CD8+CD57+ T cells (not recorded which) from PBMCs. The receptor set was obtained from a human donor with aplastic anemia. CDR3s include the opening cysteine and the closing phenylalanine or tryptophan. The D gene is left open where the match is weak.

d_call	j_call	v_call	cdr3_aa
TRBD1	TRBJ1-2	TRBV16	CASPQVTGQAYGYTF
-	TRBJ1-1	TRBV29-1	CSVEPQRGLTEAFF
-	TRBJ1-2	TRBV7-3	CACSLGSRGYGYTF
TRBD1	TRBJ2-1	TRBV6-1	CASRDRGQSEQFF
-	TRBJ1-6	TRBV20-1	CSARETGEGNNSPLHF
TRBD1	TRBJ2-1	TRBV5-1	CASSFFRDRGNNEQFF
-	TRBJ2-7	TRBV2	CATPGRREQYF
TRBD1	TRBJ1-5	TRBV19	CASHGQGRDQPQHF
-	TRBJ1-1	TRBV19	CASSMGRLDTEAFF
-	TRBJ1-2	TRBV7-9	CASSLAGSGYTF
-	TRBJ1-3	TRBV6-1	CASSSGGASGNTIYF
-	TRBJ2-1	TRBV7-9	CASSSSYEQFF
-	TRBJ1-3	TRBV9	CASSAGGPGNTIYF
TRBD1	TRBJ1-1	TRBV10-2	CASSDRDYTEALF
-	TRBJ1-4	TRBV15	CATSRRMVEKLFF
-	TRBJ2-7	TRBV7-6	CASSLESFLSGGIYEQYF
TRBD1	TRBJ2-5	TRBV7-9	CASSLVSRGSLETQYF
-	TRBJ2-7	TRBV15	CATSETLAPGLSYEQYF